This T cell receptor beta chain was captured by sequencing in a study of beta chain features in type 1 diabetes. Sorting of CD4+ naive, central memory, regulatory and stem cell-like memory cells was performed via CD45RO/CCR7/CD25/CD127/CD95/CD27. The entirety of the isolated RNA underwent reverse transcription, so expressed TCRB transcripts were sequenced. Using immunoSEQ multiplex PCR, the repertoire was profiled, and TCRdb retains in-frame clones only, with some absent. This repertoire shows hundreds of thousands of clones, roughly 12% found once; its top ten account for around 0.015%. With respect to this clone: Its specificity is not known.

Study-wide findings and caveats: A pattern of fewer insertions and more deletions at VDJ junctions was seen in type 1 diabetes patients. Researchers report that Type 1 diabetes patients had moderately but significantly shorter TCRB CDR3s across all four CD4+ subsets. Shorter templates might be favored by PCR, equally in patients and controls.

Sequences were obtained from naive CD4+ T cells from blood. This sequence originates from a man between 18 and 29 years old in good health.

CDR3 in DNA: TGTGCCATCAGACCGGGACAGGACCCCCACGAGCAGTACTTC. Translated, it gives CAIRPGQDPHEQYF. The chain carries TRBV10-3 and TRBJ2-7, with 8 nucleotides matching TRBD1. CDR1 is ENHRY and CDR2 is SYGVKD in the germline V gene. After removal of 6 bases from V and 5 bases from J, the junction contained 9 bases not matched to a gene. The CDR3 runs 14 residues.